The clone carrying this T cell receptor beta chain occurred a few times. Its antigen remains unknown. V lost 4 bases to trimming and J lost 5 bases, with 10 bases between them. CDR1 is SGHRS and CDR2 is YFSETQ in the germline V gene. CDR3 size: 12 residues. The record originates from a study of cytomegalovirus exposure and HLA in healthy donors. Turning to the study itself: A subsequent analysis stated that the 100 to 150 validation repertoires were run on the same platform as the 650 to 850 first-cohort repertoires.

Study-level points and caveats: In vitro confirmation showed three CMV-associated chains to be CMV antigen specific. First-cohort TCR clusters were later found to tend to co-occur in the roughly 130 validation repertoires. The investigators catalogued some 150 TCR beta chains as cytomegalovirus-associated.

TCRdb's table, derived via immunoSEQ multiplex PCR, lists solely in-frame clones and lacks some. The data contain 60,000 or so clones, 75% to 95% of them singletons. The sequence was obtained from a woman under 40 in good health and CMV-seronegative. The material sequenced was PBMCs. The V and J genes are TRBV5-1 and TRBJ2-7; no reliable D call. The CDR3, as DNA: TGCGCCAGCAGCGCGAACTTCGACGAGCAGTACTTC. Protein sequence: CASSANFDEQYF.